The rows below give T cell receptor beta chains drawn from one sample of a study of regulatory dendritic cells for organ transplantation. Profiled with immunoSEQ multiplex PCR; TCRdb holds only in-frame clones, not every one. The sample includes fewer than 12,000 clones, around 65% of them seen just once. Sequencing was performed on memory CD8+ T cells from blood. These receptors were collected from a human donor in good health. The CDR3 runs from the conserved cysteine through the conserved F or W. The D gene is left open where the match is weak. Size is omitted from some rows. Given values are once, few, many or a class for expanded clones.

V gene: TRBV27
D gene: NA
clone size: medium-sized
J gene: TRBJ2-7
CDR3 protein: CASSLSEISYEQYF
CDR3 DNA: TGTGCCAGCAGTTTAAGCGAGATCTCCTACGAGCAGTACTTC

V gene: TRBV29-1
D gene: NA
clone size: NA
J gene: TRBJ1-1
CDR3 protein: CSAQAADRIEAFF
CDR3 DNA: TGCAGCGCCCAAGCAGCTGACAGGATCGAAGCTTTCTTT

V gene: TRBV28
D gene: NA
clone size: NA
J gene: TRBJ2-3
CDR3 protein: CASSLNGPTQYF
CDR3 DNA: TGTGCCAGCAGTTTAAATGGTCCCACGCAGTATTTT

V gene: TRBV18
D gene: NA
clone size: NA
J gene: TRBJ1-1
CDR3 protein: CASSPRSSGEAFF
CDR3 DNA: TGTGCCAGCTCACCGCGCTCCTCCGGGGAAGCTTTCTTT

V gene: TRBV9
D gene: TRBD2
clone size: NA
J gene: TRBJ2-7
CDR3 protein: CASSAGTSGIYEQYF
CDR3 DNA: TGTGCCAGCAGCGCGGGAACTAGCGGAATCTACGAGCAGTACTTC

V gene: TRBV25-1
D gene: TRBD1
clone size: NA
J gene: TRBJ2-5
CDR3 protein: CASARDRQETQYF
CDR3 DNA: TGTGCCAGCGCCCGGGACAGACAAGAGACCCAGTACTTC

V gene: TRBV4-3
D gene: NA
clone size: NA
J gene: TRBJ2-1
CDR3 protein: CASSQVRDVTYNEQFF
CDR3 DNA: TGCGCCAGCAGCCAGGTCCGGGACGTCACCTACAATGAGCAGTTCTTC

V gene: TRBV6-5
D gene: TRBD2
clone size: NA
J gene: TRBJ2-7
CDR3 protein: CASSYGLAGAEQYF
CDR3 DNA: TGTGCCAGCAGTTACGGACTAGCGGGAGCCGAGCAGTACTTC

V gene: TRBV15
D gene: TRBD1
clone size: NA
J gene: TRBJ1-1
CDR3 protein: CATSIGTGGFEAFF
CDR3 DNA: TGTGCCACCAGCATCGGGACAGGGGGCTTTGAAGCTTTCTTT

V gene: TRBV6-1
D gene: NA
clone size: NA
J gene: TRBJ1-4
CDR3 protein: CASSEGGGAAFNEKLFF
CDR3 DNA: TGTGCCAGCAGTGAAGGAGGAGGGGCGGCCTTTAATGAAAAACTGTTTTTT

V gene: TRBV15
D gene: NA
clone size: NA
J gene: TRBJ1-5
CDR3 protein: CATSEYRVDQPQHF
CDR3 DNA: TGTGCCACCAGCGAATACAGGGTTGATCAGCCCCAGCATTTT

V gene: TRBV2
D gene: NA
clone size: NA
J gene: TRBJ1-2
CDR3 protein: CASSESRTLWGYTF
CDR3 DNA: TGTGCCAGCAGTGAATCTAGGACCCTATGGGGCTACACCTTC

V gene: TRBV4-1
D gene: NA
clone size: NA
J gene: TRBJ1-1
CDR3 protein: CASSQVSFRGAFF
CDR3 DNA: TGCGCCAGCAGCCAAGTCTCATTTCGTGGAGCTTTCTTT

V gene: TRBV15
D gene: TRBD2
clone size: NA
J gene: TRBJ2-2
CDR3 protein: CATSRVREGLSGELFF
CDR3 DNA: TGTGCCACCAGCAGAGTCCGGGAGGGCCTAAGCGGGGAGCTGTTTTTT